This TCR beta chain was identified in a study of response to subunit inactivated influenza vaccine. Via MiXCR, TCRdb re-called the RT-PCR reads, giving one row per CDR3 protein. The repertoire consists of 500,000 to 600,000 distinct CDR3 sequences, with 10% to 12% occurring once and the leading ten covering approximately 10%. This clonotype was counted a few times. Germline V lookup: CDR1 DFQATT, CDR2 SNEGSKA (reference sequence). The CDR3 consists of 14 residues. Trimming left V 5 bases short and J 0 bases short, with 11 bases between. The data were also submitted as part of a second study, on T cells expressing NK-cell markers. Per that study: 5'RACE template switching with UMIs generated TCR beta cDNA.

V gene TRBV20-1 combines with J gene TRBJ2-1, with D perhaps matching TRBD1 or TRBD2 (5 bases each). Sequencing used PBMCs from blood, obtained on the day of vaccination. The clonotype comes from a man between 50 and 59 years old who received an inactivated influenza vaccine. The CDR3 protein is CSAGHRDSYNEQFF. As DNA, the CDR3 is TGCAGTGCTGGACACCGGGACTCCTACAATGAGCAGTTCTTC.